The 20 T cell receptor beta chains below come from one sample, sequenced in a study of blood T cells in healthy people across ages. Through a sample-barcoded 5' primer and a J-beta primer mix, a second PCR was run for roughly 7 to 11 cycles. A single record per CDR3 protein comes from TCRdb applying MiXCR to the 5' RACE reads. The table includes some 1.5 million distinct CDR3 sequences, about 45% detected once. The sequencing input was blood. The source is a young woman in good health.

The chain uses TRBV2 and TRBJ2-3; perhaps D is TRBD1 or TRBD2 (5 bases each). The V gene lost 0 bases and the J gene lost 4 bases, with 14 bases spanning the gap. The CDR3 covers 16 residues. CDR1 is SNHLY and CDR2 is FYNNEI in the germline V gene. The CDR3 DNA reads TGTGCCAGCAGTGAAGCAAACCGGGGCCTGCCAGATACGCAGTATTTT. Amino acids: CASSEANRGLPDTQYF.

A remark on this clonotype: Relative to the germline gene, one junction end is altered; a read error may explain this. The chain carries TRBV6-2 or TRBV6-3 and TRBJ1-6; 7 positions match TRBD1. Germline assignment: CDR1 MNHEY and CDR2 SVGEGT. There are 16 residues in the CDR3. The CDR3 region has the DNA TGTGCCAGCAGTTCGACCCGACAGGGAAATTATTCACCCCCCCACTTT. Encoded protein: CASSSTRQGNYSPPHF.

The CDR3: CASRVPSTDEQFF. CDR3 coding DNA: TGTGCCAGCAGGGTCCCATCAACCGATGAGCAGTTCTTC. V gene TRBV6-5 combines with J gene TRBJ2-1; D gene ambiguous. V lost 6 bases and J 8 bases, leaving 14 bases between the germline ends. The CDR3 has 13 residues. Germline V lookup: CDR1 MNHEY, CDR2 SVGAGI.

The V gene is TRBV7-2, the J gene TRBJ2-4; D remains ambiguous. Trimming cost V 0 bases and J 0 bases, with 3 bases left between them. CDR3 length: 14 residues. Germline CDR1 SGHTA, CDR2 FQGNSA. The CDR3 DNA sequence: TGTGCCAGCAGCTTAGCTCCAGCCAAAAACATTCAGTACTTC. This codes for CASSLAPAKNIQYF.

This clonotype was seen only once. The CDR3 spells CSASLSTKSSYNEQFF. In nucleotides, the CDR3 is TGCAGTGCTAGTCTCTCCACTAAGAGCTCCTACAATGAGCAGTTCTTC. The V gene is TRBV20-1, the J gene TRBJ2-1, with unresolved D. V was clipped by 3 bases and J by 0 bases, with 15 bases between them. CDR1 is DFQATT, CDR2 SNEGSKA, per germline (reference sequence). CDR3 size: 16 residues.

This clonotype has ten or more counts. The chain links TRBV29-1 to TRBJ2-7; no reliable D call. Germline V gene data show CDR1 as SQVTM and CDR2 as ANQGSEA. Trimming cost V 4 bases and J 2 bases, with 9 bases left between them. The CDR3 extends over 12 amino acids. CDR3 residues: CSVAYDTYEQYF. The CDR3 nucleotides read TGCAGCGTTGCCTACGACACCTACGAGCAGTACTTC.

The chain has TRBV9 and TRBJ2-3; 7 bases line up with TRBD1. CDR1 and CDR2 (germline): SGDLS, YYNGEE. Trimming took 3 bases from V and 1 from J; bases not matched to a gene: 5. The CDR3 runs to 15 residues. The CDR3 is CASSGAGGRTDTQYF. For the CDR3, the DNA is TGTGCCAGCAGCGGAGCAGGGGGTCGCACAGATACGCAGTATTTT. The variable domain in full, completed from reference TRBV9 and TRBJ2-3, reads DSGVTQTPKHLITATGQRVTLRCSPRSGDLSVYWYQQSLDQGLQFLIQYYNGEERAKGNILERFSAQQFPDLHSELNLSSLELGDSALYFCASSGAGGRTDTQYFGPGTRLTVL.

This clonotype was observed many times. V and J are TRBV29-1 and TRBJ2-7; 7 bases align to TRBD1. The CDR3 is 13 residues long. The germline V gene encodes CDR1 SQVTM and CDR2 ANQGSEA. Trimming took 5 bases from V and 2 from J; bases not matched to a gene: 6. The CDR3 DNA is TGCAGCGTTATGAGGGACAGCCCCTACGAGCAGTACTTC. Translated, it gives CSVMRDSPYEQYF.

The table lists this clonotype with many counts. The genes are TRBV7-6 and TRBJ1-2; D might be TRBD1 (5 bases). This CDR3 comprises 15 residues. V was clipped by 1 base and J by 2 bases, with 11 bases between them. Germline V CDR1 and CDR2: SGHVS, FNYEAQ. The DNA for the CDR3 is TGTGCCAGCAGCTTAGGTCAGCGGGGGAACTATGGCTACACCTTC. Translating gives CASSLGQRGNYGYTF.

This clonotype was detected only a few times. The chain links TRBV4-1 to TRBJ1-2; D is possibly TRBD1 (6 bases). Trimming took off 0 bases at V and 8 bases at J, with 16 bases between the two ends. Germline CDR1 and CDR2: MGHRA and YSYEKL. CDR3 size: 15 residues. The CDR3 nucleotides read TGCGCCAGCAGCCAAGATGGGGGGCAGGACGGCGGCTACACCTTC. This encodes CASSQDGGQDGGYTF.

The genes are TRBV29-1 and TRBJ2-7, with D hard to call. This CDR3 spans 11 amino acids. Germline V CDR1 and CDR2: SQVTM, ANQGSEA. The V gene lost 5 bases and the J gene lost 3 bases, with 8 bases spanning the gap. In DNA form, the CDR3 reads TGCAGCGTTTTCGACCGCTACGAGCAGTACTTC. Protein product: CSVFDRYEQYF.

This clonotype was counted once. This chain connects TRBV12-3 or TRBV12-4 to TRBJ1-1, with unresolved D. The V and J ends lost 6 bases and 3 bases respectively, with 14 bases between them. CDR3 size: 14 residues. The CDR3 DNA is TGTGCCAGCAGCCCGGATGGCAGATACACTGAAGCTTTCTTT. Protein: CASSPDGRYTEAFF.

Only a few counts were recorded for this clonotype. The chain uses TRBV7-8 and TRBJ1-5; D is ambiguous. Trimming pared 2 bases from V and 4 bases from J, leaving 15 bases between. The CDR3 sequence is 16 residues long. Germline CDR1 and CDR2: SGHVS and FQNEAQ. The DNA of the CDR3 is TGTGCCAGCAGCTTAAGGGTGGCAGAACAAAATCAGCCCCAGCATTTT. Its translation: CASSLRVAEQNQPQHF.

This clonotype was seen a handful of times. The CDR3 protein is CASSSTGLLNQPQHF. CDR3 nucleotides: TGTGCCAGTAGTTCGACAGGGTTACTCAATCAGCCCCAGCATTTT. V usage is TRBV19 and J usage is TRBJ1-5; TRBD1 agrees at 7 bases. CDR3 size: 15 residues. J gave up 3 bases and V 5 bases, and 7 bases lay outside the gene matches. The germline V gene has CDR1 LNHDA and CDR2 SQIVND (reference sequence).

The chain uses TRBV7-3 and TRBJ2-7; D gene unclear. The DNA end is a closer match to TRBJ2-5, so the J assignment may be wrong. Germline V CDR1 and CDR2: SGHTA, FQGTGA. CDR3 size: 9 residues. The CDR3 sequence: CARTETQYF. In DNA form, the CDR3 reads TGTGCCAGGACTGAGACCCAGTACTTC.

The rearrangement joins TRBV9 to TRBJ1-3; 7 nucleotides line up with TRBD1. Per the germline V gene, CDR1 is SGDLS and CDR2 is YYNGEE. Trimming removed 1 base from V and 0 bases from J; junction bases left unmatched: 7. The CDR3 spans 17 residues. The chain's CDR3 is CASSVRGTVSSGNTIYF. Written as DNA, the CDR3 is TGTGCCAGCAGCGTACGCGGGACAGTTTCCTCTGGAAACACCATATATTTT.

For this clonotype: The junction differs from germline at one of its ends, possibly a read error. This chain uses TRBV28 with TRBJ2-7; possible D gene TRBD1, 5 bases. The CDR3 has 14 residues. Germline V gene data show CDR1 as MDHEN and CDR2 as SYDVKM. This CDR3 reads CDSSLVDNSYEQYF. In DNA, the CDR3 is TGTGACAGCAGTTTGGTGGACAACTCCTACGAGCAGTACTTC.

V gene TRBV5-6 combines with J gene TRBJ2-1; D perhaps matches TRBD1 (5 bases). The J call is uncertain, as TRBJ2-7 better fits the DNA end. The germline V gene encodes CDR1 SGHDT and CDR2 YYEEEE. The CDR3 totals 14 residues. This CDR3 reads CASSRDDSYNEQYF. The CDR3 DNA reads TGTGCCAGCAGCAGAGACGACAGCTACAATGAGCAGTACTTC.

The chain is built from TRBV4-1 and TRBJ2-5; 8 nucleotides agree with TRBD2. The V gene end was trimmed by 1 base and the J gene end by 11 bases; junction bases not matched to a gene: 12. Germline V gives CDR1 MGHRA, CDR2 YSYEKL. The CDR3 has 15 residues. For the CDR3, the DNA is TGCGCCAGCAGCCAAGTAGCGGGGATATACAATGAGCAGTACTTC. It is translated as CASSQVAGIYNEQYF.

This clonotype has only one observation. The V call is TRBV20-1, the J call TRBJ1-2; 9 bases line up with TRBD1. This CDR3 comprises 16 residues. The V and J ends lost 0 bases and 5 bases, in that order; junction bases with no gene match: 10. The V gene's germline CDR1 is DFQATT and CDR2 SNEGSKA (reference sequence). The CDR3 DNA reads TGCAGTGCTAGAGATCTGAGGACAGGGGATGGGTATGGCTACACCTTC. Its protein is CSARDLRTGDGYGYTF.